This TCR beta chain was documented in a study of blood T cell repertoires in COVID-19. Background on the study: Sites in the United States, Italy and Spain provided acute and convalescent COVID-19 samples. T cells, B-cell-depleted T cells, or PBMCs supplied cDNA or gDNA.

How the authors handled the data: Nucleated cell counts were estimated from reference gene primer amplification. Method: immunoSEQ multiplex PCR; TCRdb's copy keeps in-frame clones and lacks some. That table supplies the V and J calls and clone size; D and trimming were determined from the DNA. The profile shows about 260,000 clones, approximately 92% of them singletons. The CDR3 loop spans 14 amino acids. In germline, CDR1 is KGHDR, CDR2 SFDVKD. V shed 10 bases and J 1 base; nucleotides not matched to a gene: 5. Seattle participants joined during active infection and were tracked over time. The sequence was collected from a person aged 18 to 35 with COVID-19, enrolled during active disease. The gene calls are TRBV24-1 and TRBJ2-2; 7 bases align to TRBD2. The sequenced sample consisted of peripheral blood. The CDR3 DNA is TGTGCCACAGAGCCGGGAGGGAACACCGGGGAGCTGTTTTTT. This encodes CATEPGGNTGELFF.